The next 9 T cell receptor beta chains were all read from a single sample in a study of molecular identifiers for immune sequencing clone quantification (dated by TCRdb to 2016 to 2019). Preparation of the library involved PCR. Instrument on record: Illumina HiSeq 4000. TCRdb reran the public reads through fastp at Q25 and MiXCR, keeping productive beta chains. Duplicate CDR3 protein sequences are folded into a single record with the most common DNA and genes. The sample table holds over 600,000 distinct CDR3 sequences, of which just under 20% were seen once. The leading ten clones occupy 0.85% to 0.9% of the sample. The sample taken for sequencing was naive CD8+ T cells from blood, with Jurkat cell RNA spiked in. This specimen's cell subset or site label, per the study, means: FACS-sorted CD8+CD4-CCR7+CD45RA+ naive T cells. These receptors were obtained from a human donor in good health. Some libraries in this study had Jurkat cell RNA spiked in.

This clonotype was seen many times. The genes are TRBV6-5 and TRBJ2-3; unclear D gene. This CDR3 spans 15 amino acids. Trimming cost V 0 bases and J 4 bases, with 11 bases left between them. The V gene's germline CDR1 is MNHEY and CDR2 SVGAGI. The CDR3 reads CASSYSMGTSDTQYF. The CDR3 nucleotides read TGTGCCAGCAGTTACTCCATGGGCACATCAGATACGCAGTATTTT.

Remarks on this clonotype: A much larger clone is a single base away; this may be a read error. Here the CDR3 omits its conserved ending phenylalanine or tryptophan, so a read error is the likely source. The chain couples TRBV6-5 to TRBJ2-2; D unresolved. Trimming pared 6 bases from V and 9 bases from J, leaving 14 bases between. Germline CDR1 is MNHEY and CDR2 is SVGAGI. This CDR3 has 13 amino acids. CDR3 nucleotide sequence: TGTGCCAGCAGGGGAAGCTCAAGCAGGGAGCTGTTTCTT. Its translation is CASRGSSSRELFL.

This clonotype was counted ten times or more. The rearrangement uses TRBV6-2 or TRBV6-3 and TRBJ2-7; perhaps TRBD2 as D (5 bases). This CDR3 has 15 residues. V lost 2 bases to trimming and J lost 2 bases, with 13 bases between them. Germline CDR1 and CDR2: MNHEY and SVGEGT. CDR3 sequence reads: CASSYVRTHTYEQYF. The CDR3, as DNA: TGTGCCAGCAGTTACGTCCGGACTCATACCTACGAGCAGTACTTC.

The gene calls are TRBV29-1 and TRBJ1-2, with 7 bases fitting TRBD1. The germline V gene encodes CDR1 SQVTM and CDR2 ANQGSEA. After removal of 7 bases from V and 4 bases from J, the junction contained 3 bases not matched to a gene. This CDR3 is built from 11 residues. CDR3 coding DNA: TGCAGCGGGTCAGGGGGCTATGGCTACACCTTC. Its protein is CSGSGGYGYTF.

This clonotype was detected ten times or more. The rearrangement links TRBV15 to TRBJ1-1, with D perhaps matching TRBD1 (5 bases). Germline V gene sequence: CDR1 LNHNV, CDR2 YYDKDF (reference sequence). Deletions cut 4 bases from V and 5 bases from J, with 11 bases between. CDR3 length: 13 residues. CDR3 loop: CATSNTGGTEAFF. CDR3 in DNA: TGTGCCACCAGCAACACAGGAGGTACTGAAGCTTTCTTT.

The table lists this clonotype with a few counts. The CDR3: CASSPERGVSTEAFF. The CDR3 DNA sequence: TGTGCCAGCAGCCCCGAGAGGGGAGTGAGCACTGAAGCTTTCTTT. The chain is built from TRBV7-3 and TRBJ1-1; D is possibly TRBD1 (5 bases). Germline-derived CDR1 and CDR2 are SGHTA and FQGTGA. The length of the CDR3 is 15 residues. V was clipped by 5 bases and J by 4 bases, with 17 bases between them. The whole variable domain, remainder taken from reference TRBV7-3 and TRBJ1-1, is GAGVSQTPSNKVTEKGKYVELRCDPISGHTALYWYRQSLGQGPEFLIYFQGTGAADDSGLPNDRFFAVRPEGSVSTLKIQRTERGDSAVYLCASSPERGVSTEAFFGQGTRLTVV.

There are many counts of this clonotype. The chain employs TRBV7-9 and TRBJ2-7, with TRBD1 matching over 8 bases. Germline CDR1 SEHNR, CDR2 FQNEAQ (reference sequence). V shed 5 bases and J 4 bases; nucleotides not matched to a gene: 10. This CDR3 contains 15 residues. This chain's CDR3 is CASSPPVDRDYEQYF. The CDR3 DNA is TGTGCCAGCAGCCCCCCCGTGGACAGGGATTACGAGCAGTACTTC.

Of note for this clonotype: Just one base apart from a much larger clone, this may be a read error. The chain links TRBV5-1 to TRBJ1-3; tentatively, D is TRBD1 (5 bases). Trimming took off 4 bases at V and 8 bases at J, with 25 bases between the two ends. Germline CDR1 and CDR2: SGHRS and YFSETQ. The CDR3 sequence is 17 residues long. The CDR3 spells CASSPNRRGIGGDTIYF. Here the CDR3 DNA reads TGCGCCAGCAGCCCAAATCGGCGGGGGATCGGAGGAGACACCATATATTTT.

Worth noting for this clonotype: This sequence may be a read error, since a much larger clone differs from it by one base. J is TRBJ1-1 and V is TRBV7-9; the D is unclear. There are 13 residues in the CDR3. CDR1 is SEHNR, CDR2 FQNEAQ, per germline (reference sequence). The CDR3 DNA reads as TGTGCCGGCAGCTCCTCGTTGGGCACTGAAGCTTTCTTT. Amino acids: CAGSSSLGTEAFF.